This TCR beta chain derives from a study of blood T cell repertoires in COVID-19. The table came from immunoSEQ multiplex PCR; TCRdb's copy has only in-frame clones and leaves some out. Seen here are about 140,000 clones, about 84% observed once, and the top ten hold approximately 1.8%. Across under 25 US areas, participants ranged in age from about 18 to 100 years. Cohorts were assigned according to the clinical history that participants reported. The study recruited exposed participants who had met a COVID-19 case within 2 weeks before entry. Turning to this clone: Other nucleotide sequences in the sample specify the same CDR3.

Source material: PBMCs or T cells enriched from blood (not recorded which). The receptor was isolated from a woman aged 18-29 years who had been exposed to COVID-19.

The CDR3 loop is CASSLEAGATYEQYF. Written as DNA, the CDR3 is TGTGCCAGCAGCTTAGAGGCAGGGGCTACTTACGAGCAGTACTTC. The V call is TRBV7-8, the J call TRBJ2-7; D perhaps matches TRBD1 (6 bases). CDR3 length: 15 amino acids. CDR1 SGHVS and CDR2 FQNEAQ come from the germline V gene. The germline V and J ends were trimmed by 1 base and 4 bases, with 14 bases remaining between them.